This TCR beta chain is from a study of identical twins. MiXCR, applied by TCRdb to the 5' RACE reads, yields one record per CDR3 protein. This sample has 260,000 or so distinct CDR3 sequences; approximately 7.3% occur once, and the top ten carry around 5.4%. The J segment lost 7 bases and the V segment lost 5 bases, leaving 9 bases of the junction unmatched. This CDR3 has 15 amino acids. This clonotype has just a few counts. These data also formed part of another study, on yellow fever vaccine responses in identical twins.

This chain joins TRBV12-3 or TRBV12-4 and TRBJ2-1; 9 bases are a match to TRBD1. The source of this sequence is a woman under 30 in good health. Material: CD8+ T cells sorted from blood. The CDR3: CASSTRDRELNEQFF. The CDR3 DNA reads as TGTGCCAGCAGTACCCGGGACAGGGAACTAAATGAGCAGTTCTTC.